This record concerns one T cell receptor beta chain sequence. Germline V lookup: CDR1 SGDLS, CDR2 YYNGEE. The length of the CDR3 is 15 residues. Trimming removed 3 bases at V and 2 bases at J, with 13 bases between. The sample comes from a study of blood T cell repertoires in COVID-19. Across the whole study: Samples representing acute and convalescent COVID-19 were sourced from the United States, Italy and Spain. PBMCs, B-cell-depleted T cells, or T cells provided the cDNA or gDNA that made up the material.

Study processing details: By means of reference gene primer amplification, nucleated cell counts were estimated. The protocol was immunoSEQ multiplex PCR, while the TCRdb copy is restricted to in-frame clones and leaves out a portion. Clone size and the V and J calls come from that table; the DNA yielded D and trimming. The data contain roughly 26,000 clones, 82% of them singletons. Sequenced: peripheral blood. The chain employs TRBV9 and TRBJ2-3; perhaps TRBD1 as D (6 bases). This TCR derives from a human donor in a cohort sampled during active COVID-19. DNA for the CDR3: TGTGCCAGCAGCGCAATAACAGGGAACACAGATACGCAGTATTTT. This translates into CASSAITGNTDTQYF. The whole variable domain, filled in from reference TRBV9 and TRBJ2-3, reads DSGVTQTPKHLITATGQRVTLRCSPRSGDLSVYWYQQSLDQGLQFLIQYYNGEERAKGNILERFSAQQFPDLHSELNLSSLELGDSALYFCASSAITGNTDTQYFGPGTRLTVL.